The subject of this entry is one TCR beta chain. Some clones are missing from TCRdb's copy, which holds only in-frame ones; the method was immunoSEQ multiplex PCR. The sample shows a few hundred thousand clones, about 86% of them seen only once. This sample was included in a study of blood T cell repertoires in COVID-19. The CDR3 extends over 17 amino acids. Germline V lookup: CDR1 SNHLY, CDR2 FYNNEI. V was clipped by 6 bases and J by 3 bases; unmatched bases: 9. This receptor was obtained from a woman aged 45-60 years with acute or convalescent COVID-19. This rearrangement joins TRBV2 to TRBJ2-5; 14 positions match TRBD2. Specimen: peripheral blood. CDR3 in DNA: TGTGCCAGCAGGAGACTAGCGGGGGGGCGAGGGGAAGAGACCCAGTACTTC. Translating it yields CASRRLAGGRGEETQYF.